The 12 T cell receptor beta chains below come from one sample, sequenced in a study of blood T cell repertoires in COVID-19. TCRdb's table, derived via immunoSEQ multiplex PCR, lists solely in-frame clones and lacks some. Seen here are around 190,000 clones, 80% to 90% observed once, and the top ten hold about 9.7%. The sample comprised peripheral blood. The receptors were gathered from a man aged 50-60 years with active or convalescent COVID-19.

This clone appeared many times. The sample has other DNA sequences that encode this CDR3 too. For the CDR3, the DNA is TGTGCCAGCAGCCGTGGCAGGGCGTACACCGGGGAGCTGTTTTTT. This translates into CASSRGRAYTGELFF. The chain combines TRBV3-1 (or the pseudogene TRBV3-2) with TRBJ2-2, with D possibly being TRBD1 (5 bases). Trimming removed 4 bases at V and 3 bases at J, with 12 bases between. The CDR3 consists of 15 residues. Germline V gene sequence: CDR1 LGHDT, CDR2 YNNKEL (reference sequence).

CDR3 bases: TGTGCCATCAGTGAGGGGAGAACCGATGGCTACACCTTC. This codes for CAISEGRTDGYTF. The J gene is TRBJ1-2, the V gene TRBV10-3; the D is unclear. V lost 2 bases to trimming and J lost 6 bases, with 10 bases between them. CDR3 length: 13 residues. Per germline, CDR1 ENHRY and CDR2 SYGVKD.

The chain has TRBV28 and TRBJ1-3; no clear D. Germline V gives CDR1 MDHEN, CDR2 SYDVKM. V lost 1 base and J 3 bases, leaving 10 bases between the germline ends. CDR3 length equals 15 residues. Written as DNA, the CDR3 is TGTGCCAGCAGTTTATCCACCGACTATGGAAACACCATATATTTT. Translation gives CASSLSTDYGNTIYF.

This clone was seen a few times. The V call is TRBV18, the J call TRBJ2-3; TRBD2 aligns across 13 bases. The V and J ends lost 0 bases and 6 bases, in that order; junction bases with no gene match: 3. CDR1 and CDR2 (germline): KGHSH, LQKENI. The CDR3 loop spans 16 amino acids. CDR3 in amino acids: CASSPPGLAGSDTQYF. CDR3 bases: TGTGCCAGCTCACCACCGGGACTAGCGGGGTCGGATACGCAGTATTTT.

This chain joins TRBV7-2 and TRBJ1-6; D not certain. The length of the CDR3 is 15 residues. Germline V gives CDR1 SGHTA, CDR2 FQGNSA. V was cut by 4 bases and J by 9 bases, with 16 bases left in between. As DNA, the CDR3 is TGTGCCAGCAGCTCCCCAAGGGCGGGAAGTTCACCCCTCCACTTT. Translating gives CASSSPRAGSSPLHF.

On this clone itself: Relative to the germline gene, one junction end is altered; a read error may explain this. The CDR3 protein is CGSRGVNEKLFF. As DNA, the CDR3 is TGTGGCAGTAGAGGGGTGAATGAAAAACTGTTTTTT. The chain has TRBV19 and TRBJ1-4; D possibly corresponds to TRBD1 (5 bases). Per the germline V gene, CDR1 is LNHDA and CDR2 is SQIVND (reference sequence). The CDR3 has 12 amino acids.

The chain joins TRBV7-6 to TRBJ1-1; possible D gene TRBD1, 5 bases. CDR3 size: 15 residues. Germline values: CDR1 SGHVS, CDR2 FNYEAQ. Trimming pared 4 bases from V and 0 bases from J, leaving 12 bases between. The CDR3 sequence is CASSSGGGVNTEAFF. The CDR3 nucleotides are TGTGCCAGCAGCTCCGGGGGGGGAGTGAACACTGAAGCTTTCTTT.

V is TRBV19 and J is TRBJ1-3; possibly TRBD1 for D (6 bases). Trimming stripped 7 bases from V and 0 bases from J, with 10 bases between. The CDR3 runs 14 residues. The germline V gene encodes CDR1 LNHDA and CDR2 SQIVND (reference sequence). The CDR3 coding sequence is TGTGCCAGTACCGGGACATCCTCTGGAAACACCATATATTTT. It codes for CASTGTSSGNTIYF.

The chain couples TRBV7-9 to TRBJ2-7; D gene uncertain. In germline, CDR1 is SEHNR, CDR2 FQNEAQ (reference sequence). Trimming left V 5 bases short and J 1 base short, with 9 bases between. The CDR3 has 13 amino acids. The CDR3 loop reads CASSPQISYEQYF. The CDR3 DNA reads TGTGCCAGCAGCCCGCAGATATCCTACGAGCAGTACTTC.

The gene calls are TRBV6-6 and TRBJ1-1, with a weak D call TRBD1 (6 bases). Trimming cost V 6 bases and J 1 base, with 12 bases left between them. Per the germline V gene, CDR1 is MNHNY and CDR2 is SVGAGI (reference sequence). The CDR3 spans 14 residues. The CDR3 region has the DNA TGTGCCAGCAGAGTAGACAGGAGGAACACTGAAGCTTTCTTT. Translating gives CASRVDRRNTEAFF.

The chain joins TRBV19 to TRBJ2-4; 10 bases align to TRBD2. The CDR3 extends over 15 amino acids. The ends lost 9 bases at V and 0 bases at J; junction bases unmatched: 5. CDR1 and CDR2 (germline): LNHDA, SQIVND (reference sequence). The CDR3 DNA follows: TGTGCCAGCAGCGGGAGGGCCATAGCCAAAAACATTCAGTACTTC. Translating it yields CASSGRAIAKNIQYF.

The chain employs TRBV5-1 and TRBJ1-5; D perhaps matches TRBD1 (6 bases). The length of the CDR3 is 15 residues. The V gene lost 4 bases and the J gene lost 0 bases, with 11 bases spanning the gap. CDR1 SGHRS and CDR2 YFSETQ come from the germline V gene. CDR3: CASSVEGVSNQPQHF. CDR3 in DNA: TGCGCCAGCAGCGTGGAGGGGGTTAGCAATCAGCCCCAGCATTTT. The whole variable domain, remainder taken from reference TRBV5-1 and TRBJ1-5, is KAGVTQTPRYLIKTRGQQVTLSCSPISGHRSVSWYQQTPGQGLQFLFEYFSETQRNKGNFPGRFSGRQFSNSRSEMNVSTLELGDSALYLCASSVEGVSNQPQHFGDGTRLSIL.